Here is one T cell receptor (beta chain) with its context. The entry originates in a study of blood T cell repertoires in COVID-19. J was trimmed by 10 bases and V by 3 bases; bases with no gene match: 13. CDR1 MNHNS and CDR2 SASEGT come from the germline V gene. The CDR3 has 16 amino acids. The study recruited people aged about 18 to 90 years across approximately 24 US areas. All recovered Cohort 3 donors got two negative PCRs, got clearance, or saw symptom resolution. Authors' methods: Counts of nucleated cells, estimated from reference gene primer amplification, were obtained. Some clones are missing from TCRdb's copy, which holds only in-frame ones; the method was immunoSEQ multiplex PCR. V and J calls and clone size follow that table, whereas D and trimming were derived from the DNA. The sample shows 350,000 or so clones, more than 85% of them seen only once.

Input material: PBMCs or T cells enriched from blood (not recorded which). The clonotype was recovered from a woman aged 25-40 years who had recovered from COVID-19. This chain uses TRBV6-1 with TRBJ2-1; 9 bases line up with TRBD1. The CDR3 bases are TGTGCCAGCAGTGATACCGGGACAGGGACCTTTGGGGAGCAGTTCTTC. Its protein product is CASSDTGTGTFGEQFF.